These 20 T cell receptor beta chains originate from one sample sequenced in a study of blood T cell repertoires in COVID-19. The data were produced by immunoSEQ multiplex PCR, yet TCRdb's version contains in-frame clones alone and is incomplete. The table has tens of thousands of clones, approximately 79% seen once. Sequencing was carried out using peripheral blood. The receptors here all came from a man aged 70-80 years with COVID-19, enrolled during active disease.

V and J are TRBV6-5 and TRBJ2-2; 10 positions match TRBD1. V was pared by 6 bases and J by 6 bases, with 7 bases of the junction left unmatched. The CDR3 sequence is 15 residues long. Looked up from germline, CDR1 is MNHEY and CDR2 is SVGAGI. The DNA for the CDR3 is TGTGCCAGCAGCCGCCTCGACAGGGGGCCCGGGGAGCTGTTTTTT. Protein: CASSRLDRGPGELFF.

V gene TRBV5-1 combines with J gene TRBJ2-7; 7 bases map to TRBD1. This CDR3 is 15 amino acids long. Germline V lookup: CDR1 SGHRS, CDR2 YFSETQ. V lost 4 bases, J lost 1 base, and 8 bases stayed unmatched. The chain's CDR3 is CASSNAGGGSYEQYF. As DNA, the CDR3 is TGCGCCAGCAGCAACGCAGGGGGTGGGTCCTACGAGCAGTACTTC.

The chain combines TRBV5-4 with TRBJ2-1, with 7 bases aligning to TRBD2. Per the germline V gene, CDR1 is SGHNT and CDR2 is YYREEE (reference sequence). CDR3 length equals 16 residues. Unmatched junction bases numbered 12, after V lost 3 bases and J lost 6 bases. CDR3 sequence reads: CASSSSSGRASNEQFF. CDR3 coding DNA: TGTGCCAGCAGCTCCTCCTCGGGGAGGGCCTCCAATGAGCAGTTCTTC.

The rearrangement links TRBV6-5 to TRBJ2-7; 10 bases line up with TRBD1. This CDR3 contains 16 residues. Germline assignment: CDR1 MNHEY and CDR2 SVGAGI. V gave up 1 base and J gave up 0 bases; unmatched junction bases: 3. The CDR3 sequence is CASSYLDRGSSYEQYF. Written as DNA, the CDR3 is TGTGCCAGCAGTTACTTGGACAGGGGGAGCTCCTACGAGCAGTACTTC.

The J gene is TRBJ2-7, the V gene TRBV7-2; TRBD2 might be the D (5 bases). This CDR3 has 15 amino acids. Germline CDR1 and CDR2: SGHTA and FQGNSA. Deletions cut 5 bases from V and 2 bases from J, with 16 bases between. DNA for the CDR3: TGTGCCAGCAGCATACGGACTGTAAACACCTACGAGCAGTACTTC. Translated, it gives CASSIRTVNTYEQYF.

The V gene is TRBV4-3, the J gene TRBJ2-1; 10 positions match TRBD2. Germline CDR1 reads LGHNA; CDR2 reads YSLEER. Trimming cost V 5 bases and J 2 bases; bases outside gene matches: 9. The CDR3 loop spans 17 amino acids. This CDR3 reads CASSRSGLALPYNEQFF. Written as DNA, the CDR3 is TGCGCCAGCAGCAGATCGGGACTAGCGCTTCCCTACAATGAGCAGTTCTTC.

The chain joins TRBV15 to TRBJ1-6; D remains unclear. From germline, CDR1 is LNHNV and CDR2 YYDKDF (reference sequence). The CDR3 runs to 18 residues. V was trimmed by 1 base and J by 0 bases, leaving 13 bases between them. The CDR3 region is CATSRGHSGNSYNSPLHF. CDR3 DNA sequence: TGTGCCACCAGCAGAGGACATTCAGGTAACTCCTATAATTCACCCCTCCACTTT.

J is TRBJ2-3 and V is TRBV30; D call uncertain. V was trimmed by 0 bases and J by 5 bases, leaving 6 bases between them. Germline V gives CDR1 GTSNPN, CDR2 SVGIG (reference sequence). The CDR3 is made up of 12 amino acids. CDR3 DNA: TGTGCCTGGAGTGTTACTGGAGATACGCAGTATTTT. Protein: CAWSVTGDTQYF.

The count of this clone is one. The chain employs TRBV10-3 and TRBJ2-1; 7 bases map to TRBD1. CDR1 and CDR2 from the germline V gene are ENHRY and SYGVKD. Trimming took 2 bases from V and 0 from J; bases not matched to a gene: 10. This CDR3 has 18 amino acids. The CDR3 reads CAISEGFSWDSSYNEQFF. DNA of the CDR3: TGTGCCATCAGTGAGGGGTTTTCATGGGACAGCTCCTACAATGAGCAGTTCTTC.

A note on this clone: Its ends do not fully match the called genes, so a read error is possible. The chain recombines TRBV19 with TRBJ1-3; weak D call: TRBD1 (5 bases). The germline V gene has CDR1 LNHDA and CDR2 SQIVND (reference sequence). The CDR3 sequence is 16 residues long. For the CDR3, the DNA is TGTGCCAGTAGCATAGGAACAGGTGCGACTGGAAACACCATATATTTT. This translates into CASSIGTGATGNTIYF.

The rearrangement uses TRBV7-3 and TRBJ2-2, with TRBD2 as a possible D gene (5 bases). Germline CDR1 SGHTA, CDR2 FQGTGA. The V and J ends lost 5 bases and 2 bases respectively, with 12 bases between them. This CDR3 has 15 amino acids. The CDR3 reads CASSRGRDNTGELFF. The CDR3 DNA reads as TGTGCCAGCAGCCGAGGACGGGATAACACCGGGGAGCTGTTTTTT.

V usage is TRBV5-1 and J usage is TRBJ1-1; no clear D. Germline V gives CDR1 SGHRS, CDR2 YFSETQ. The CDR3 runs to 14 residues. Trimming stripped 4 bases from V and 1 base from J, with 11 bases between. This chain's CDR3 is CASSGQVENTEAFF. CDR3 DNA: TGCGCCAGCAGCGGCCAGGTGGAGAACACTGAAGCTTTCTTT.

The chain uses TRBV7-9 and TRBJ2-1; D perhaps matches TRBD1 (5 bases). V lost 5 bases to trimming and J lost 2 bases, with 16 bases between them. From germline, CDR1 is SEHNR and CDR2 FQNEAQ (reference sequence). This CDR3 is 16 amino acids long. CDR3 sequence reads: CASSRVGRVTYNEQFF. The DNA for the CDR3 is TGTGCCAGCAGCCGAGTCGGCAGGGTGACCTACAATGAGCAGTTCTTC.

The rearrangement uses TRBV4-3 and TRBJ1-3; TRBD1 is a possible D gene (6 bases). This CDR3 spans 16 amino acids. CDR1 and CDR2 from the germline V gene are LGHNA and YSLEER. V lost 0 bases and J 4 bases, leaving 13 bases between the germline ends. CDR3 sequence: CASSQDPGGPGNTIYF. The CDR3 DNA sequence: TGCGCCAGCAGCCAAGATCCGGGGGGCCCCGGAAACACCATATATTTT.

Concerning this clone: A much larger clone differs from this one at a single base, so this may be a read error. This chain uses TRBV9 with TRBJ2-3; 7 nucleotides agree with TRBD2. The germline V gene encodes CDR1 SGDLS and CDR2 YYNGEE. The CDR3 length is 15 residues. V lost 7 bases to trimming and J lost 0 bases; unmatched junction nucleotides: 8. CDR3 sequence reads: CASGYSGISTDTQYF. The DNA for the CDR3 is TGTGCCAGCGGCTACAGCGGGATAAGCACAGATACGCAGTATTTT.

The J gene is TRBJ2-3, the V gene TRBV10-3; 7 bases map to TRBD2. The germline V gene encodes CDR1 ENHRY and CDR2 SYGVKD. The CDR3 length is 15 residues. The ends lost 8 bases at V and 0 bases at J; junction bases unmatched: 8. CDR3 in amino acids: CAIDERGSSTDTQYF. The CDR3 DNA reads as TGTGCCATCGATGAGCGGGGATCTAGCACAGATACGCAGTATTTT.

The chain joins TRBV9 to TRBJ2-2; 10 bases are shared with TRBD2. V trimming: 4 bases; J trimming: 2 bases; junction bases outside the gene matches: 5. The CDR3 extends over 16 amino acids. CDR1 and CDR2 (germline): SGDLS, YYNGEE. CDR3 nucleotide sequence: TGTGCCAGCAGCTTTGGACTAGCGGTTAACACCGGGGAGCTGTTTTTT. Amino acid sequence: CASSFGLAVNTGELFF. Combining the CDR3 with reference TRBV9 and TRBJ2-2 gives the whole variable domain DSGVTQTPKHLITATGQRVTLRCSPRSGDLSVYWYQQSLDQGLQFLIQYYNGEERAKGNILERFSAQQFPDLHSELNLSSLELGDSALYFCASSFGLAVNTGELFFGEGSRLTVL.

The chain has TRBV7-2 and TRBJ1-2, with 11 bases identical to TRBD1. The junction had 12 bases not matched to a gene; V was cut back by 5 bases and J by 4 bases. The CDR3 covers 17 residues. CDR1 is SGHTA, CDR2 FQGNSA, per germline. In nucleotides, the CDR3 is TGTGCCAGCAGCCCTGGACAGGGGGCAATTGTAGTCTATGGCTACACCTTC. This codes for CASSPGQGAIVVYGYTF.

The chain couples TRBV7-2 to TRBJ2-2; perhaps TRBD1 as D (6 bases). CDR3 length: 16 amino acids. Looked up from germline, CDR1 is SGHTA and CDR2 is FQGNSA. Trimming shortened V by 4 bases and J by 0 bases, and 12 bases separated the two germline ends. CDR3 amino acids: CASSSVQGSNTGELFF. In DNA form, the CDR3 reads TGTGCCAGCAGCTCGGTACAGGGATCGAACACCGGGGAGCTGTTTTTT.

J is TRBJ1-5 and V is TRBV29-1, with a tentative D call TRBD1 (5 bases). V gave up 4 bases and J gave up 7 bases, with 11 bases separating them. This CDR3 spans 12 amino acids. Germline values: CDR1 SQVTM, CDR2 ANQGSEA. The CDR3 reads CSVAGYGQPQHF. In DNA, the CDR3 is TGCAGCGTTGCAGGGTATGGCCAGCCCCAGCATTTT. Combining the CDR3 with reference TRBV29-1 and TRBJ1-5 gives the whole variable domain SAVISQKPSRDICQRGTSLTIQCQVDSQVTMMFWYRQQPGQSLTLIATANQGSEATYESGFVIDKFPISRPNLTFSTLTVSNMSPEDSSIYLCSVAGYGQPQHFGDGTRLSIL.